This note documents a single T cell receptor beta chain sequence. This clone was counted a single time. It lacks a known antigen. Base qualities are not recorded, but no much larger clone differs from it by a single base. The trial excluded patients who had a history of autoimmune disease or who were on systemic immunosuppression. Peripheral blood for TCR sequencing was drawn from every dose cohort at baseline, at cycle 4 day 1 and at cycle 7 day 1. The samples were taken from a phase I, first-in-human, multicenter, open-label dose-escalation trial of ivuxolimab. Adults with locally advanced or metastatic melanoma, renal cell carcinoma, hepatocellular carcinoma or head and neck squamous cell carcinoma were enrolled in the trial. Before TCR sequencing, CD4+ T cells and CD8+ T cells from peripheral blood were sorted into separate populations. CDR1 and CDR2 are read off the germline V gene (reference sequence) as DFQATT and SNEGSKA. V is shortened by 5 bases, J by 14 bases, and the region joining them spans 13 bases. The CDR3 holds 11 amino acids from the cysteine to the phenylalanine. The entry retains the CDR3 DNA only, 33 bases that are in frame from base 1.

The data belong to a study of OX40 agonist ivuxolimab in advanced cancers. With respect to the entire study: Ivuxolimab was a fully human IgG2 agonistic monoclonal antibody targeting the costimulatory receptor OX40 (CD134). Intravenous ivuxolimab was administered to patients every 2 weeks at six dose levels: 0.01, 0.1, 0.3, 1.5, 3 and 10 mg/kg. Of the roughly 51 patients in dose escalation, some 20 had hepatocellular carcinoma, roughly 15 had melanoma, 9 had renal cell carcinoma and 9 had head and neck cancer. The dose-escalation cohort was almost 85% male with a mean age of roughly 60 years, ranging from roughly 20 to 80. Patients were allowed to have had prior anti-PD-1, anti-PD-L1 or anti-CTLA-4 therapy, and 40% of the dose-escalation patients had previously received checkpoint inhibitors. Partial responses occurred in three dose-escalation patients, of whom one had hepatocellular carcinoma and two had cutaneous melanoma. The point of sequencing TCRbeta in the periphery was to test whether ivuxolimab changed TCR sequence diversity and drove clonal T-cell expansion. The monotherapy dose-escalation portion (N of about 49 patients) of the phase I ivuxolimab trial is reported in the paper.

Results and caveats for the whole study, not just this receptor: In the 0.1-3.0 mg/kg groups, partial responders were among the patients with the lowest normalized peripheral clonal expansion, particularly in CD8+ T cells. After ivuxolimab, CD8+ T cells had more expanded clones than CD4+ T cells on average. Low levels of normalized T-cell clonal expansion were also seen in some patients who did not respond. At doses of 0.1 to 3.0 mg/kg, clonal expansion of both CD4+ and CD8+ blood T cells was observed from baseline to week 6. Antigen specificity was not determined for the clonally expanded peripheral T cells.

To sequence the TCRbeta CDR3 region, genomic DNA was isolated from the sorted cells. TCRbeta CDR3 regions were sequenced using the immunoSEQ Assay. Sourced from immuneACCESS, this table was stored by TCRdb with only in-frame sequences that have V and J called. A share of the clones is absent; for the studies checked, an unresolved V gene accounts for under half, and the remainder has no known explanation. Here the sample has tens of thousands of clones; 90% to 95% occur a single time. The ten largest clones take up roughly 19% of the sample. The sequence came from an adult with an advanced solid tumor such as melanoma, head and neck, liver or kidney cancer. The sample in question was CD4+ or CD8+ T cells sorted from blood, obtained in a trial of the OX40 agonist ivuxolimab. The rearrangement combines TRBV20-1 with TRBJ1-6, and TRBD1 may be the D gene, going by 5 matching bases. CDR3 region: CSAPGAGTLHF. The DNA sequence is as follows: TGCAGTGCTCCTGGGGCGGGGACCCTCCACTTT.